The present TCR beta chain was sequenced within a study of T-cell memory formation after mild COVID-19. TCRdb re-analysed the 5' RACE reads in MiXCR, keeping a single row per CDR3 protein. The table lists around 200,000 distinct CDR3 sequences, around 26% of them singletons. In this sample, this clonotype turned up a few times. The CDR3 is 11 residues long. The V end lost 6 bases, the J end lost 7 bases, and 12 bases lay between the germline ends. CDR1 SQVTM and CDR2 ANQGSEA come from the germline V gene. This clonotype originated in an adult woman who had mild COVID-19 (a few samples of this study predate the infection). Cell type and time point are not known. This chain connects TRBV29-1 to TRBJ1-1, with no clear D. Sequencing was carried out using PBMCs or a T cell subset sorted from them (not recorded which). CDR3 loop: CSVGWVGEAFF. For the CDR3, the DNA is TGCAGCGTGGGGTGGGTCGGTGAAGCTTTCTTT.